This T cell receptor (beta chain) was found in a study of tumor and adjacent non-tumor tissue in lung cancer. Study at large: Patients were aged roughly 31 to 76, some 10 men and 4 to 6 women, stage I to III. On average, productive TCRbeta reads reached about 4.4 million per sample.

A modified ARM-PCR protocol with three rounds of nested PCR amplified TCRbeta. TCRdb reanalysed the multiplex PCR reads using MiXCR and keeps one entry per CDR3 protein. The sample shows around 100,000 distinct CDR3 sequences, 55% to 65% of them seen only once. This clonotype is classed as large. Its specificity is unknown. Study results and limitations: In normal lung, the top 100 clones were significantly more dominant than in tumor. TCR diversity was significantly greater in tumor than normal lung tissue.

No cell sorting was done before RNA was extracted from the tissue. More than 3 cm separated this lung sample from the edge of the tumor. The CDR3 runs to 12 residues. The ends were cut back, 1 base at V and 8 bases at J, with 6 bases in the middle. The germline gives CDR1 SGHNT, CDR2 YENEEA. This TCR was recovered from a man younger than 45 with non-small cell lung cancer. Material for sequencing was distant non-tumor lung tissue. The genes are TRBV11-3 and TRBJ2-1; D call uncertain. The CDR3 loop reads CASSLVPDEQFF. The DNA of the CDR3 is TGTGCCAGCAGCTTAGTCCCCGATGAGCAGTTCTTC.